This is a list of T cell receptor beta chains from one sample in a study of molecular identifiers for immune sequencing clone quantification. From the PCR reads, TCRdb called clonotypes with MiXCR, one entry per CDR3 protein. This sample has around 460,000 distinct CDR3 sequences, with less than 30% found just once. Sequencing was carried out using naive CD8+ T cells from blood, with Jurkat cell RNA spiked in. Receptors originate from a human donor in good health. Some libraries in this study had Jurkat cell RNA spiked in. CDR3s include the opening cysteine and the closing phenylalanine or tryptophan. The D gene is left open where the match is weak. The listing skips clone size in some rows; elsewhere it reads once, few, many or a size class.

j_call,v_call,clone_size,d_call,cdr3_aa,cdr3_nt
TRBJ1-1,TRBV2,few,-,CASSAGKNTEAFF,TGTGCCAGCAGTGCAGGGAAGAACACTGAAGCTTTCTTT
TRBJ2-1,TRBV11-2,-,TRBD2,CASRLLRGGGDEQFF,TGTGCCAGCCGCTTACTCCGCGGGGGGGGCGATGAGCAGTTCTTC
TRBJ2-5,TRBV12-3/TRBV12-4,many,TRBD1,CASSVPGQYETQYF,TGTGCCAGCAGTGTCCCGGGACAGTACGAGACCCAGTACTTC
TRBJ2-6,TRBV5-1,many,TRBD1,CASSLARQGRFVGANVLTF,TGCGCCAGCAGCTTGGCCCGACAGGGAAGGTTCGTCGGGGCCAACGTCCTGACTTTC
TRBJ2-1,TRBV9,once,-,CASSVDSNSHNEQFF,TGTGCCAGCAGCGTAGATTCCAACTCCCACAATGAGCAGTTCTTC
TRBJ1-1,TRBV28,many,-,CASSLPGTEAFF,TGTGCCAGCAGCTTACCCGGGACTGAAGCTTTCTTT
TRBJ1-4,TRBV7-9,few,TRBD1,CASSFAPGQGPGNEKLFF,TGTGCCAGCAGCTTTGCCCCGGGACAGGGACCGGGTAATGAAAAACTGTTTTTT
TRBJ2-1,TRBV14,-,TRBD2,CASSGLAVANNEQFF,TGTGCCAGCAGCGGACTAGCGGTCGCAAACAATGAGCAGTTCTTC
TRBJ1-5,TRBV7-8,few,-,CASSLTDGGRQPQHF,TGTGCCAGCAGCCTTACGGACGGGGGACGTCAGCCCCAGCATTTT
TRBJ2-2,TRBV12-3/TRBV12-4,many,-,CASRGTNTGELFF,TGTGCCAGCAGGGGAACGAACACCGGGGAGCTGTTTTTT
TRBJ2-7,TRBV19,few,-,CASSIGHEQYF,TGTGCCAGTAGTATAGGCCACGAGCAGTACTTC
TRBJ1-1,TRBV28,many,-,CASSLSPRDTEAFF,TGTGCCAGCAGTTTATCCCCCCGGGACACTGAAGCTTTCTTT